This T cell receptor beta chain came from a study of blood T cell repertoires in COVID-19. Study at large: Spain, Italy and the United States supplied samples that represented acute and convalescent COVID-19. From T cells, B-cell-depleted T cells, or PBMCs came the material, which was cDNA or gDNA.

The assay was immunoSEQ multiplex PCR, and TCRdb's table has in-frame clones only and misses some. The sample lists about 250,000 clones; nearly 95% were seen once. Germline CDR1 and CDR2: DFQATT and SNEGSKA (reference sequence). J lost 2 bases, V lost 3 bases, and 5 bases had no gene match. CDR3 size: 14 residues. In Seattle, patients joined the study during active infection and were tracked longitudinally. The chain uses TRBV20-1 and TRBJ2-5; 8 nucleotides align to TRBD1. The material sequenced was peripheral blood. The receptor was isolated from a man aged 30 to 45 with COVID-19, enrolled during active disease. The CDR3 here is CSASSTGVQETQYF. CDR3 DNA sequence: TGCAGTGCTAGTTCGACAGGGGTTCAAGAGACCCAGTACTTC.